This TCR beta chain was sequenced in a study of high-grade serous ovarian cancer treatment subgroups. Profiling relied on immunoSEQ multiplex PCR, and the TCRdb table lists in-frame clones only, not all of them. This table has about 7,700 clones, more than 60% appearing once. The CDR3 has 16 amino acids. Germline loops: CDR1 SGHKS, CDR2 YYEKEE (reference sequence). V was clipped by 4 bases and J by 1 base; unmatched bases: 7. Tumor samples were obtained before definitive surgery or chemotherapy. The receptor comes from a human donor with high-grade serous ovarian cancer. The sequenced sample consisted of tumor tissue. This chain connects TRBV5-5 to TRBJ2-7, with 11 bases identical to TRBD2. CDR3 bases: TGTGCCAGCAGCAAGGGGACTAGCGGACCGTCCTACGAGCAGTACTTC. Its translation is CASSKGTSGPSYEQYF.